The 8 T cell receptor beta chains reported below all come from one sample, sequenced in a study of cytomegalovirus exposure and HLA in healthy donors. Primers included in the PCR were 60 Vbeta and 13 Jbeta primers. The method was immunoSEQ multiplex PCR; TCRdb's version includes in-frame clones alone and lacks a portion of them. The data show 110,000 or so clones, over 60% seen once. Input material: PBMCs. Receptors originate from a man aged 18-30 years in good health and CMV-seropositive.

V and J are TRBV9 and TRBJ2-1; D possibly corresponds to TRBD1 (6 bases). CDR3 length: 14 residues. The germline CDR1 and CDR2 sequences are SGDLS and YYNGEE. Trimming took 3 bases from V and 12 from J, leaving 19 bases between them. The CDR3 DNA reads as TGTGCCAGCAGCGCCCATCAGGGGCCGGCGGGGCAGTTCTTC. Its translation is CASSAHQGPAGQFF.

This clone was seen a few times. A read error is likely, as this CDR3 ends without the conserved phenylalanine or tryptophan. It is unclear where the CDR3 begins or ends on the DNA, so no DNA is shown, and the CDR3 is as TCRdb lists it. CDR3 sequence reads: CASSDYGGPSIH. V and J are TRBV6-1 and TRBJ2-3; no DNA check was done on the table's D call, TRBD2. The CDR3 is made up of 12 amino acids, end residues included. Germline CDR1 is MNHNS and CDR2 is SASEGT.

This chain joins TRBV5-1 and TRBJ2-3; D is possibly TRBD2 (5 bases). V was pared by 0 bases and J by 5 bases, with 13 bases between. This CDR3 comprises 15 residues. The germline V gene has CDR1 SGHRS and CDR2 YFSETQ. CDR3 nucleotide sequence: TGCGCCAGCAGCTTGGGAGAGGGTTCGGGAGATACGCAGTATTTT. Translating it yields CASSLGEGSGDTQYF.

The chain is built from TRBV27 and TRBJ1-1; 7 bases match TRBD1. The trim removed 4 bases at V and 7 bases at J, leaving 12 bases unmatched. Germline loops: CDR1 MNHEY, CDR2 SMNVEV (reference sequence). CDR3 size: 15 residues. This chain's CDR3 is CASSSGQAGGFEAFF. In nucleotides, the CDR3 is TGTGCCAGCAGTTCAGGACAGGCGGGGGGGTTTGAAGCTTTCTTT.

The chain carries TRBV5-1 and TRBJ2-7; 7 positions match TRBD1. Germline lookup yields CDR1 SGHRS and CDR2 YFSETQ. V was pared by 3 bases and J by 3 bases, with 6 bases of the junction left unmatched. This CDR3 spans 14 amino acids. The CDR3 sequence: CASSSRDRHYEQYF. The CDR3 DNA reads as TGCGCCAGCAGCTCCCGGGACAGACACTACGAGCAGTACTTC.

The chain has TRBV7-3 and TRBJ1-5; D not certain. The CDR3 runs 11 residues. The V end lost 5 bases, the J end lost 4 bases, and 3 bases lay between the germline ends. CDR1 and CDR2 from the germline V gene are SGHTA and FQGTGA. The CDR3: CASSTNQPQHF. CDR3 coding DNA: TGTGCCAGCAGCACTAATCAGCCCCAGCATTTT.

Many counts were recorded for this clone. The chain links TRBV30 to TRBJ1-1, with D possibly TRBD1 on 6 matching bases. Germline V gene sequence: CDR1 GTSNPN, CDR2 SVGIG (reference sequence). The V end was cut by 0 bases, the J end by 5 bases, with 7 bases between. This CDR3 has 12 residues. The CDR3 here is CAWSVRGTEAFF. In nucleotides, the CDR3 is TGTGCCTGGAGTGTTAGGGGGACTGAAGCTTTCTTT.

The chain couples TRBV5-1 to TRBJ1-2; 10 bases agree with TRBD1. Germline V gene sequence: CDR1 SGHRS, CDR2 YFSETQ. Trimming removed 4 bases from V and 1 base from J; junction bases left unmatched: 4. This CDR3 has 15 amino acids. DNA for the CDR3: TGCGCCAGCAGCGCAGGGACAGGGGTTAACTATGGCTACACCTTC. It yields the protein CASSAGTGVNYGYTF.